Shown below are 24 T cell receptor beta chains from a single sample sequenced in a study of tumor-infiltrating lymphocytes in primary liver carcinoma. Investigators took RNA and DNA out together from about 20-30 mg of unsorted bulk tissue. With a constant-region primer, TCR beta cDNA was made from 450 to 500 ng of total RNA. Sequencing libraries for TCR beta derived from three nested multiplex PCR rounds that used slightly modified ARM-PCR. A C-beta reverse primer was combined with TRBV1-TRBV30 forward primers in the first two PCR rounds, and each round had approximately 10 cycles. MiXCR was run by TCRdb on the multiplex PCR reads, yielding one entry per CDR3 protein. The sample consists of around 71,000 distinct CDR3 sequences, 71% of them appearing once. The sequenced material came from liver tumor tissue from sampling region 4. Subset denoted: tumor region T4, right-lateral pole. These receptors were collected from a woman aged 60 to 75 with primary liver carcinoma and hepatitis B virus infection.

The chain combines TRBV9 with TRBJ2-6; D is undetermined. The V end lost 1 base, the J end lost 1 base, and 0 bases lay between the germline ends. This CDR3 has 13 amino acids. Germline CDR1 SGDLS, CDR2 YYNGEE. The CDR3 protein is CASSVSGANVLTF. The CDR3 nucleotides read TGTGCCAGCAGCGTATCTGGGGCCAACGTCCTGACTTTC.

Note on this clonotype: No conserved phenylalanine or tryptophan ends this CDR3, so it is likely a read error. The genes are TRBV11-2 and TRBJ2-7; 7 positions agree with TRBD1. CDR3 size: 15 residues. Germline V CDR1 and CDR2: SGHAT, FQNNGV. In DNA, the CDR3 is TGTGCCATCAGCCTAGTACAGGGGTCCACCTACGAGCAGTACTAC. This translates into CAISLVQGSTYEQYY.

The rearrangement joins TRBV11-3 to TRBJ2-3; 7 nucleotides align to TRBD2. Germline CDR1 and CDR2: SGHNT and YENEEA. The V gene end was trimmed by 4 bases and the J gene end by 10 bases; junction bases not matched to a gene: 5. This CDR3 is built from 12 residues. CDR3 DNA sequence: TGTGCCAGCAGCTACGAGCTAGCGGCGCAGTATTTT. Translation gives CASSYELAAQYF.

In regard to this clonotype: A junction end diverges from the germline sequence, so it may reflect a read error. The genes are TRBV4-1 and TRBJ2-1, with 9 nucleotides matching TRBD2. CDR3 length equals 17 residues. The germline gives CDR1 MGHRA, CDR2 YSYEKL. The CDR3 here is CASGQRVPPAGGNEQFF. DNA of the CDR3: TGCGCCAGCGGCCAACGTGTCCCCCCAGCGGGAGGCAATGAGCAGTTCTTC.

This clonotype has a count of ten or more. The chain recombines TRBV30 with TRBJ2-3; D is unclear. CDR1 and CDR2 (germline): GTSNPN, SVGIG (reference sequence). The ends were cut back, 2 bases at V and 2 bases at J, with 8 bases in the middle. This CDR3 has 13 residues. The CDR3 loop is CAWSLLNTDTQYF. The CDR3 nucleotides are TGTGCCTGGAGTCTCCTTAACACAGATACGCAGTATTTT.

There are many counts of this clonotype. J is TRBJ1-1 and V is TRBV7-9; possible D gene TRBD1, 6 bases. Germline V gene data show CDR1 as SEHNR and CDR2 as FQNEAQ (reference sequence). CDR3 size: 14 residues. With 2 bases removed from V and 4 bases from J, the gap between germline ends came to 11 bases. This CDR3 reads CASSLTGWGTEAFF. The CDR3 DNA follows: TGTGCCAGCAGCTTAACAGGGTGGGGCACTGAAGCTTTCTTT.

On this clonotype itself: The germline gene is not matched at one end of the junction; a read error may be the cause. The J gene is TRBJ2-7, the V gene TRBV11-2; D assignment may be TRBD1 or TRBD2 (6 bases each). The CDR3 is made up of 16 amino acids. Germline values: CDR1 SGHAT, CDR2 FQNNGV. For the CDR3, the DNA is TGTACCAGCAGCTTAGCCTCGGGGGCAGGAGGCTACAAGCAGTACTTC. Protein: CTSSLASGAGGYKQYF.

As regards this clonotype: As the CDR3 is not closed by the conserved phenylalanine or tryptophan, this likely results from a read error. No DNA is shown, since the ends of the CDR3 on it are uncertain; the CDR3 is the one TCRdb lists. The chain has TRBV11-3 and TRBJ1-1; the listed D gene, TRBD1, was not tested against the DNA. Termini included, the CDR3 measures 13 amino acids. The germline CDR1 and CDR2 sequences are SGHNT and YENEEA. The CDR3 region is CASSLEAVTRAFL.

The V call is TRBV6-5, the J call TRBJ1-5; TRBD1 might be the D (5 bases). The germline CDR1 and CDR2 sequences are MNHEY and SVGAGI. V lost 6 bases to trimming and J lost 1 base, with 22 bases between them. The CDR3 is 18 residues long. CDR3 coding DNA: TGTGCCAGCAGCCTCTGGGGCAGGGATAGGTACAGCAATCAGCCCCAGCATTTT. This gives the protein CASSLWGRDRYSNQPQHF.

Notes on this clonotype: A read error may account for a junction end that differs from germline. This chain uses TRBV4-2 with TRBJ2-1; D perhaps matches TRBD2 (5 bases). Per the germline V gene, CDR1 is LGHNA and CDR2 is YNFKEQ. The CDR3 has 16 residues. The CDR3 reads CVSCPGGGGGYNEQFF. The CDR3 DNA sequence: TGTGTCAGCTGCCCCGGAGGTGGCGGAGGCTACAATGAGCAGTTCTTC.

This clonotype was observed many times. The chain uses TRBV28 and TRBJ2-3; 9 bases agree with TRBD2. V lost 4 bases and J lost 0; bases outside the gene matches: 5. Germline V gives CDR1 MDHEN, CDR2 SYDVKM. There are 16 residues in the CDR3. CDR3 amino acids: CASSSLAGTSTDTQYF. The CDR3 DNA is TGTGCCAGCAGTTCTCTAGCGGGGACTAGCACAGATACGCAGTATTTT.

This clonotype was detected ten times or more. The J gene is TRBJ2-1, the V gene TRBV6-5; TRBD2 matches at 11 bases. V trimming: 6 bases; J trimming: 8 bases; junction bases outside the gene matches: 9. Looked up from germline, CDR1 is MNHEY and CDR2 is SVGAGI. The CDR3 loop spans 15 amino acids. The CDR3: CASRALAGVYYEQFF. DNA of the CDR3: TGTGCCAGCAGGGCACTAGCGGGAGTTTACTATGAGCAGTTCTTC.

About this clonotype: A clone one base away is much larger, so this may be a read error. The final CDR3 position lacks the conserved phenylalanine or tryptophan, pointing to a likely read error. V is TRBV10-3 and J is TRBJ2-3; TRBD1 or TRBD2 may be the D gene (6 bases each). Per the germline V gene, CDR1 is ENHRY and CDR2 is SYGVKD. The V end was cut by 7 bases, the J end by 3 bases, with 14 bases between. The length of the CDR3 is 14 residues. CDR3 region: CAIKGGLGTDTQYL. The DNA for the CDR3 is TGTGCCATCAAGGGGGGACTCGGGACAGATACGCAGTATTTG.

In the case of this clonotype: One junction end disagrees with the germline gene, perhaps due to a read error. V is TRBV10-2 and J is TRBJ2-3; no clear D. Germline CDR1 WSHSY, CDR2 SAAADI. The CDR3 loop spans 14 amino acids. CDR3 nucleotides: TGCACCAGCAGCCGAGAGGACCGGGCAGATACGCAGTATTTT. This sequence encodes CTSSREDRADTQYF.

The sample holds many counts of this clonotype. The rearrangement links TRBV28 to TRBJ2-3, with TRBD2 matching over 9 bases. Germline lookup yields CDR1 MDHEN and CDR2 SYDVKM. This CDR3 spans 16 amino acids. The V and J ends lost 6 bases and 3 bases, in that order; junction bases with no gene match: 10. CDR3 amino acids: CASRSGRLLGTDTQYF. CDR3 nucleotides: TGTGCCAGCAGGAGCGGGAGGCTCTTGGGTACAGATACGCAGTATTTT.

To note about this clonotype: Mismatch with germline at one junction end may stem from a read error. This chain joins TRBV29-1 and TRBJ2-7; D is perhaps TRBD2 (5 bases). In germline, CDR1 is SQVTM, CDR2 ANQGSEA. The CDR3 has 12 amino acids. In DNA form, the CDR3 reads TGCAACGTTGAGGGTGATAAGTGCGAGCAGTACTTC. Its translation: CNVEGDKCEQYF.

Details on this clonotype: The CDR3 ends on some other residue instead of the conserved phenylalanine or tryptophan, so this is likely a read error. No DNA is shown, since the ends of the CDR3 on it are uncertain; the CDR3 is the one TCRdb lists. CDR3: CASSYTGTGGTGELLL. The genes are TRBV6-5 and TRBJ2-2; the D segment call TRBD1 is taken from the table without a DNA check. The CDR3 is made up of 16 amino acids, end residues included. CDR1 and CDR2 from the germline V gene are MNHEY and SVGAGI.

The chain has TRBV29-1 and TRBJ1-2; D is uncertain. V lost 3 bases, J lost 9 bases, and 14 bases lay in between. This CDR3 has 12 residues. Germline V gene lookup returns CDR1 SQVTM and CDR2 ANQGSEA. CDR3 coding DNA: TGCAGCGTTGAGCCGGGAGGGAATTGCTACACCTTC. It translates to CSVEPGGNCYTF.

This chain uses TRBV12-3 or TRBV12-4 with TRBJ2-7; a possible D gene is TRBD1 (5 bases). The V end was cut by 3 bases, the J end by 13 bases, with 22 bases between. This CDR3 comprises 14 residues. The CDR3 loop reads CASSFGATPTTHYF. The CDR3 DNA reads TGTGCCAGCAGTTTTGGGGCCACTCCAACGACGCACTACTTC.

This chain connects TRBV28 to TRBJ1-2; TRBD1 is a possible D gene (6 bases). Trimming removed 6 bases at V and 9 bases at J, with 23 bases between. The CDR3 is 15 residues long. CDR1 and CDR2 (germline): MDHEN, SYDVKM. This CDR3 reads CASSAPGAGEYCYTF. The CDR3 region has the DNA TGTGCCAGCAGCGCCCCCGGGGCAGGGGAATATTGCTACACCTTC.

Turning to this clonotype: The junction does not match germline at one end; this may be a read error. The chain is built from TRBV11-2 and TRBJ1-1; 7 bases match TRBD1. This CDR3 has 13 residues. The V gene's germline CDR1 is SGHAT and CDR2 FQNNGV. The CDR3 sequence: CASGLEGGTEAFF. The CDR3 bases are TGTGCGAGCGGCTTAGAAGGGGGCACTGAAGCCTTCTTT.

This clonotype was picked up many times. The chain joins TRBV12-3 or TRBV12-4 to TRBJ1-4, with D hard to call. Deletions cut 1 base from V and 0 bases from J, with 6 bases between. The CDR3 runs 15 residues. The CDR3 DNA sequence: TGTGCCAGCAGTTTAGGAATCTCAACTAATGAAAAACTGTTTTTT. This encodes CASSLGISTNEKLFF.

About this clonotype: This may stem from a read error, because a much larger clone lies one nucleotide away. The chain joins TRBV5-1 to TRBJ2-7; 13 bases agree with TRBD2. This CDR3 comprises 16 residues. Germline lookup yields CDR1 SGHRS and CDR2 YFSETQ. For the CDR3, the DNA is TGCGCCAGCAGCCTGGGACTAGCGGGACTCTCCTGCGAGCAGTACTTC. As protein: CASSLGLAGLSCEQYF.

The chain is built from TRBV6-6 and TRBJ2-1; TRBD1 agrees at 10 bases. Unmatched junction bases numbered 33, after V lost 10 bases and J lost 6 bases. The CDR3 is made up of 22 amino acids. Germline V gene sequence: CDR1 MNHNY, CDR2 SVGAGI (reference sequence). CDR3 loop: CANINRDRGSSGERWGINEQFF. The CDR3 DNA reads as TGTGCCAACATTAACCGGGACAGGGGAAGTAGCGGGGAACGATGGGGTATCAATGAGCAGTTCTTC.